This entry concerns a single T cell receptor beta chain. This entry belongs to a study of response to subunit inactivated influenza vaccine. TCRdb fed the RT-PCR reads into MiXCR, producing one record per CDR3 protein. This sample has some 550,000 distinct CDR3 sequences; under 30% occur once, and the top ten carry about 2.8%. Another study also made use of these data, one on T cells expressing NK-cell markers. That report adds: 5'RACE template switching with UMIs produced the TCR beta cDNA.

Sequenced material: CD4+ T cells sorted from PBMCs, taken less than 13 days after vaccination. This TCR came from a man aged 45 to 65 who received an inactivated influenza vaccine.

CDR3 region: CASSEGWGGELFF. The DNA for the CDR3 is TGTGCCAGCAGTGAAGGTTGGGGCGGGGAGCTGTTTTTT. V and J are TRBV6-1 and TRBJ2-2; D is undetermined. Deletions cut 1 base from V and 7 bases from J, with 7 bases between. Germline V gives CDR1 MNHNS, CDR2 SASEGT. This CDR3 region has 13 residues.